The present T cell receptor beta chain was sequenced within a study of regulatory T cells in long-lasting Graves disease. At the level of the study: Patients with new Graves' disease had used antithyroid drugs below 3 months.

HTBI primers from iRepertoire and Arm-PCR of CDR3 regions yielded the TCR beta libraries. TCRdb fed the multiplex PCR reads into MiXCR, producing one record per CDR3 protein. In the table there are a few hundred thousand distinct CDR3 sequences, over 15% of which are singletons. The time point: newly diagnosed GD, antithyroid drugs for less than 3 months. After RNA was extracted from PBMCs, the TCR library was made from it. In its sample, this clonotype was seen many times. V was trimmed by 5 bases and J by 5 bases, leaving 12 bases between them. The CDR3 extends over 13 amino acids. CDR1 and CDR2 (germline): KGHDR, SFDVKD. In addition, the sample was reused for a study of T cells in Graves' hyperthyroidism and ophthalmopathy. Per that study: The study defined stable Graves' hyperthyroidism as no ophthalmopathy progression within 18 months. A set of HTBI primers served as the primers for a first-round RT-PCR of the TCR CDR3. Most thyroid clonotypes expanded above 0.001 were also detected in blood.

The receptor's source is a man between 40 and 49 years old with Graves disease. This sample comprised peripheral blood mononuclear cells (PBMCs), obtained at new diagnosis, from a patient treated with antithyroid drugs. V and J are TRBV24-1 and TRBJ2-7; D is perhaps TRBD2 (5 bases). The CDR3 DNA follows: TGTGCCACCAGTGGCGACGGGAACCACGAGCAGTACTTC. As protein: CATSGDGNHEQYF.